These 10 T cell receptor beta chains were all obtained from the same sample, sequenced in a study of post-analysis software for immune sequencing data. Study-level points and caveats: In patients, TRBV5-6, TRBV5-1 and TRBV20-1 belonged to roughly five TRBV segments found more frequently than in controls.

No antigens are known for them. Tagging with unique molecular identifiers was a feature of the TCR beta cDNA libraries. Via MiXCR, TCRdb re-called the PCR reads, giving one row per CDR3 protein. The sample yields 430,000 or so distinct CDR3 sequences, over 30% seen once. Source material: blood. The receptors shown here come from a girl aged 2 to 10 with multiple sclerosis.

As for this clonotype: A much more abundant neighbour one base away suggests this may be a read error. The gene calls are TRBV10-3 and TRBJ1-5, with TRBD1 identical over 10 bases. The CDR3 consists of 14 residues. The germline gives CDR1 ENHRY, CDR2 SYGVKD. Here the CDR3 reads CTISGQGDGQPQHF. The CDR3 bases are TGTACCATCAGTGGACAGGGGGACGGGCAGCCCCAGCATTTT.

This chain joins TRBV12-3 or TRBV12-4 and TRBJ2-1, with 7 bases fitting TRBD2. J was trimmed by 10 bases and V by 6 bases; bases with no gene match: 9. The CDR3 runs to 13 residues. The DNA of the CDR3 is TGTGCCAGCAGAGGGGACTACCTCGTAGAGCAGTTCTTC. Protein sequence: CASRGDYLVEQFF.

This chain connects TRBV13 to TRBJ1-2; no firm D call. V was clipped by 5 bases and J by 0 bases, with 10 bases between them. This CDR3 spans 14 amino acids. Germline V gene lookup returns CDR1 PRHDT and CDR2 FYEKMQ (reference sequence). The CDR3 DNA reads as TGTGCCAGCAGCCCGTCGGCGACTAACTATGGCTACACCTTC. This encodes CASSPSATNYGYTF.

The chain is built from TRBV20-1 and TRBJ2-3; D is uncertain. The CDR3 has 14 amino acids. The germline gives CDR1 DFQATT, CDR2 SNEGSKA (reference sequence). Trimming removed 2 bases at V and 2 bases at J, with 11 bases between. The CDR3 region is CSARPLGITDTQYF. CDR3 coding DNA: TGCAGTGCTAGACCCCTCGGAATCACAGATACGCAGTATTTT.

This clonotype has just a few counts. The V call is TRBV5-1, the J call TRBJ1-1; tentative D call: TRBD1 (5 bases). The CDR3 is 14 amino acids. The germline gives CDR1 SGHRS, CDR2 YFSETQ. The germline V and J ends were trimmed by 4 bases and 10 bases, with 20 bases remaining between them. The CDR3 nucleotides are TGCGCCAGCAGCCTCGAGGGCACCAGGGAGACAGCTTTCTTT. Translated: CASSLEGTRETAFF. The full variable domain, completed using reference TRBV5-1 and TRBJ1-1, is KAGVTQTPRYLIKTRGQQVTLSCSPISGHRSVSWYQQTPGQGLQFLFEYFSETQRNKGNFPGRFSGRQFSNSRSEMNVSTLELGDSALYLCASSLEGTRETAFFGQGTRLTVV.

The chain carries TRBV5-1 and TRBJ2-7; perhaps TRBD2 as D (5 bases). The CDR3 covers 14 residues. Trimming stripped 0 bases from V and 3 bases from J, with 10 bases between. Germline V lookup: CDR1 SGHRS, CDR2 YFSETQ. The DNA for the CDR3 is TGCGCCAGCAGCTTGGCCGTGGAGGACTACGAGCAGTACTTC. This gives the protein CASSLAVEDYEQYF. The complete variable domain, with remaining parts taken from reference TRBV5-1 and TRBJ2-7, reads KAGVTQTPRYLIKTRGQQVTLSCSPISGHRSVSWYQQTPGQGLQFLFEYFSETQRNKGNFPGRFSGRQFSNSRSEMNVSTLELGDSALYLCASSLAVEDYEQYFGPGTRLTVT.

J is TRBJ1-2 and V is TRBV4-1, with D uncertain. This CDR3 is built from 14 residues. The ends were cut back, 0 bases at V and 4 bases at J, with 9 bases in the middle. CDR1 MGHRA and CDR2 YSYEKL come from the germline V gene. The CDR3: CASSQDLVAYGYTF. The CDR3, as DNA: TGCGCCAGCAGCCAAGATTTGGTGGCCTATGGCTACACCTTC.

J is TRBJ2-7 and V is TRBV28; possibly TRBD1 for D (6 bases). CDR3 size: 14 residues. V gave up 2 bases and J gave up 2 bases, with 10 bases separating them. Germline V CDR1 and CDR2: MDHEN, SYDVKM. The CDR3 DNA sequence: TGTGCCAGCAGTTTAAACAGGGTACCCTACGAGCAGTACTTC. It specifies CASSLNRVPYEQYF.

The rearrangement links TRBV5-6 to TRBJ2-7, with TRBD1 as a possible D gene (6 bases). V lost 5 bases, J lost 2 bases, and 17 bases lay in between. Germline lookup yields CDR1 SGHDT and CDR2 YYEEEE. CDR3 length: 15 residues. The DNA for the CDR3 is TGTGCCAGCAGACAGACGACAGGAATAACCTACGAGCAGTACTTC. It is translated as CASRQTTGITYEQYF.

This clonotype was observed a handful of times. The chain has TRBV20-1 and TRBJ1-1; 12 bases line up with TRBD1. CDR3 length equals 15 residues. The V gene end was trimmed by 5 bases and the J gene end by 1 base; junction bases not matched to a gene: 5. Germline assignment: CDR1 DFQATT and CDR2 SNEGSKA (reference sequence). CDR3 protein: CSASPGQGANTEAFF. CDR3 nucleotide sequence: TGCAGTGCTTCTCCGGGACAGGGGGCGAACACTGAAGCTTTCTTT.